The entry that follows covers one T cell receptor (beta chain) sequence. Its antigen is not known. These data are taken from a study of post-analysis software for immune sequencing data. In the study overall: Courses of disease covered relapsing-remitting, secondary progressive and progressive-relapsing multiple sclerosis. Study observations and caveats: In patients, TRBV5-6, TRBV5-1 and TRBV20-1 belonged to about five TRBV segments found more frequently than in controls.

The CDR3 contains 15 residues. V shed 0 bases and J shed 6 bases, with 12 bases lying between them. Germline assignment: CDR1 SGHTA and CDR2 FQGTGA. Unique molecular identifiers were carried by the TCR beta cDNA libraries. TCRdb re-called the PCR reads through MiXCR, storing one row per CDR3 protein. The table records hundreds of thousands of distinct CDR3 sequences, approximately 59% of them present only once. The origin of this receptor is a girl aged 2 to 9 with multiple sclerosis. The chain employs TRBV7-3 and TRBJ2-1; D is possibly TRBD1 (6 bases). The sample consisted of blood. CDR3 DNA sequence: TGTGCCAGCAGCTTAACGTCCGCAGGGGTCAATGAGCAGTTCTTC. This translates into CASSLTSAGVNEQFF.